This TCR beta chain derives from a study of PD-1 blockade in classical Hodgkin lymphoma. Study information: Treatment was intravenous nivolumab, 3 mg/kg every 2 weeks, until progression. Study results and caveats: By C4D1 there was a significant rise in CD4+ TCR diversity but not in CD8+ TCR diversity. Repertoire differences have undefined causes, possibly disease activity or prior therapy.

Every patient relapsed after autologous stem cell transplantation, and brentuximab vedotin exposure varied. As to this clone: The antigen remains unidentified.

Assay used: immunoSEQ multiplex PCR; TCRdb lists only in-frame clones, some missing. Of tens of thousands of clones listed, 85% to 95% are singletons. The sequencing used peripheral blood mononuclear cells (PBMCs), collected at baseline. The TCR sequence derives from a human donor with classical Hodgkin lymphoma.

The CDR3 sequence is CAWSRGVQGNNEQFF. The CDR3 nucleotides read TGTGCCTGGAGTCGGGGGGTACAGGGGAACAATGAGCAGTTCTTC. The rearrangement uses TRBV30 and TRBJ2-1; perhaps D is TRBD1 or TRBD2 (7 bases each). CDR1 and CDR2 (germline): GTSNPN, SVGIG (reference sequence). V gave up 2 bases and J gave up 5 bases, with 16 bases separating them. The CDR3 totals 15 residues.